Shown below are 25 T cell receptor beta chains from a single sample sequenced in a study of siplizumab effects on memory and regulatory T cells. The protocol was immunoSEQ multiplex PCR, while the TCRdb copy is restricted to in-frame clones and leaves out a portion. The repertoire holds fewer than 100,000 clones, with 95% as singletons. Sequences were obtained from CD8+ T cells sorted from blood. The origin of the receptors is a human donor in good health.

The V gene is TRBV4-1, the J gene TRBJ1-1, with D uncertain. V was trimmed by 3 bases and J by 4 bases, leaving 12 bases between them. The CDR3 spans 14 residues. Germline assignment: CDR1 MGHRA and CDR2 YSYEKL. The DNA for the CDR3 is TGCGCCAGCAGCCATAAGGTCTGGGCCACTGAAGCTTTCTTT. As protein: CASSHKVWATEAFF.

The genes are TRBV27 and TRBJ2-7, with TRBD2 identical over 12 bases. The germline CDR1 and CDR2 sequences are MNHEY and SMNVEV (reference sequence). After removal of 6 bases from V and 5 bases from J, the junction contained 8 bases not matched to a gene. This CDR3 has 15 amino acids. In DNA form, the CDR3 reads TGTGCCAGCAGGCTAGCGGGAGGGCTTTTCGACGAGCAGTACTTC. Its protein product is CASRLAGGLFDEQYF.

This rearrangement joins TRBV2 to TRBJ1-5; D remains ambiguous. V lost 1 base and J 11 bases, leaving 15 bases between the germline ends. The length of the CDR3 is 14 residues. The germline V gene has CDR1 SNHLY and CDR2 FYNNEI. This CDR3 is CASSEGLGVWAQHF. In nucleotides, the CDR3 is TGTGCCAGCAGTGAAGGGCTCGGAGTATGGGCCCAGCATTTT.

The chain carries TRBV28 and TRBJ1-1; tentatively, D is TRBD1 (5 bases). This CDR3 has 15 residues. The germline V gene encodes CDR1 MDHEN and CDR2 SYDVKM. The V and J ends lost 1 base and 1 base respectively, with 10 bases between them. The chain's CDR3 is CASSLFGGENTEAFF. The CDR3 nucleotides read TGTGCCAGCAGTTTATTCGGAGGGGAGAACACTGAAGCTTTCTTT. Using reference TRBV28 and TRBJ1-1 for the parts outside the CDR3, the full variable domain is DVKVTQSSRYLVKRTGEKVFLECVQDMDHENMFWYRQDPGLGLRLIYFSYDVKMKEKGDIPEGYSVSREKKERFSLILESASTNQTSMYLCASSLFGGENTEAFFGQGTRLTVV.

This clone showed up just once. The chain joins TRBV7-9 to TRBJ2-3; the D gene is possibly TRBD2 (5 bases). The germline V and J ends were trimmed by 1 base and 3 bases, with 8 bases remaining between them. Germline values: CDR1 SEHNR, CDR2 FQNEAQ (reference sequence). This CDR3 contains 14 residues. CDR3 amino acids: CASSLVRETDTQYF. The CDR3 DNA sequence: TGTGCCAGCAGCTTAGTGAGGGAGACAGATACGCAGTATTTT.

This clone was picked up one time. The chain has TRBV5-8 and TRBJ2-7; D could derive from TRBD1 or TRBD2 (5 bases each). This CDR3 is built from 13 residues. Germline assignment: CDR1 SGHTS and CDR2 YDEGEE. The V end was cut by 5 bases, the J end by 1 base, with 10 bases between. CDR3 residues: CASRPGASYEQYF. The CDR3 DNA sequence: TGTGCCAGCAGACCCGGGGCGTCCTACGAGCAGTACTTC. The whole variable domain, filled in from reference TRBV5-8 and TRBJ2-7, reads EAGVTQSPTHLIKTRGQQATLRCSPISGHTSVYWYQQALGLGLQFLLWYDEGEERNRGNFPPRFSGRQFPNYSSELNVNALELEDSALYLCASRPGASYEQYFGPGTRLTVT.

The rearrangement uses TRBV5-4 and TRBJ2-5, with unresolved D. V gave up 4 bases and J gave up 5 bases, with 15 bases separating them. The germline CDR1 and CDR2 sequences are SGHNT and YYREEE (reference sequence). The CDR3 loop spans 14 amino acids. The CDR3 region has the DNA TGTGCCAGCAGCGGGTGGGAAGGCGAGGAGACCCAGTACTTC. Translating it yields CASSGWEGEETQYF.

CDR3 loop: CASSDGPEAGESYEQYF. CDR3 nucleotide sequence: TGCGCCAGCAGCGATGGACCCGAAGCGGGAGAATCCTACGAGCAGTACTTC. V gene TRBV5-1 combines with J gene TRBJ2-7; 8 bases are a match to TRBD2. The ends lost 4 bases at V and 1 base at J; junction bases unmatched: 13. The CDR3 length is 17 residues. Germline assignment: CDR1 SGHRS and CDR2 YFSETQ.

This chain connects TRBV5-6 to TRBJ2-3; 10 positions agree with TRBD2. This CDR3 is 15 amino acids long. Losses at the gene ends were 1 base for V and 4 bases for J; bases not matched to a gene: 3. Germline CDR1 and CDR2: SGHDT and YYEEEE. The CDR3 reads CASSLTSGTADTQYF. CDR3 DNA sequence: TGTGCCAGCAGCTTGACTAGCGGGACCGCAGATACGCAGTATTTT.

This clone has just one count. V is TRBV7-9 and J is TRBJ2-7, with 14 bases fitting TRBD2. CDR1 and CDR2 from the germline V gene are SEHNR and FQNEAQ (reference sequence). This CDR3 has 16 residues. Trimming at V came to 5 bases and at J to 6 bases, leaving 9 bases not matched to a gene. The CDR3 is CASSPRGTSGSFEQYF. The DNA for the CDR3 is TGTGCCAGCAGCCCCCGAGGGACTAGCGGGAGCTTCGAGCAGTACTTC.

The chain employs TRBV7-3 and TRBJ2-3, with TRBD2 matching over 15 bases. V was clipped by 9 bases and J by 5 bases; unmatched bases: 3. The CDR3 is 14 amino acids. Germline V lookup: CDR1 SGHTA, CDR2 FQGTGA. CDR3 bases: TGTGCCAGTGGACTAGCGGGAGGGGGAGATACGCAGTATTTT. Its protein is CASGLAGGGDTQYF. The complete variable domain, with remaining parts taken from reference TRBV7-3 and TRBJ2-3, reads GAGVSQTPSNKVTEKGKYVELRCDPISGHTALYWYRQSLGQGPEFLIYFQGTGAADDSGLPNDRFFAVRPEGSVSTLKIQRTERGDSAVYLCASGLAGGGDTQYFGPGTRLTVL.

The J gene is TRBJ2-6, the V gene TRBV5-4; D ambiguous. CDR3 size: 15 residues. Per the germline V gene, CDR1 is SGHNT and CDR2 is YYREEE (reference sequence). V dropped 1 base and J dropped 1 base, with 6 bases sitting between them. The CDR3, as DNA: TGTGCCAGCAGCTTGATTGGGTCTGGGGCCAACGTCCTGACTTTC. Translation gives CASSLIGSGANVLTF.

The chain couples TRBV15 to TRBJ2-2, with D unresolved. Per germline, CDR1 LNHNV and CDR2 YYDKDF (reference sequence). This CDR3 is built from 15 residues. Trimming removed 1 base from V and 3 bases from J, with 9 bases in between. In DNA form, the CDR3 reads TGTGCCACCAGCAGAGGCCCCAGCTACACCGGGGAGCTGTTTTTT. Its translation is CATSRGPSYTGELFF. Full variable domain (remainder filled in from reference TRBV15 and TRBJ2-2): DAMVIQNPRYQVTQFGKPVTLSCSQTLNHNVMYWYQQKSSQAPKLLFHYYDKDFNNEADTPDNFQSRRPNTSFCFLDIRSPGLGDTAMYLCATSRGPSYTGELFFGEGSRLTVL.

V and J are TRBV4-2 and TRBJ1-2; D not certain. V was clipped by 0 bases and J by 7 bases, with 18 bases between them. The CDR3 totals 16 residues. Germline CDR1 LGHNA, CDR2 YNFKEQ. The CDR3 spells CASSQDFEGRSAGYTF. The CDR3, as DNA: TGTGCCAGCAGCCAAGATTTTGAGGGCAGATCCGCTGGCTACACCTTC.

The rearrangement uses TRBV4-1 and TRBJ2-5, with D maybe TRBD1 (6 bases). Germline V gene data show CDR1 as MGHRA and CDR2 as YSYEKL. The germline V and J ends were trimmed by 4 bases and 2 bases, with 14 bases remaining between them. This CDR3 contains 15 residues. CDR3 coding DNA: TGCGCCAGCAGCCGAACAGGGTCCCTACAAGAGACCCAGTACTTC. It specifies CASSRTGSLQETQYF.

CDR3 loop: CASSTGEGGGYTF. DNA of the CDR3: TGTGCCAGCAGCACAGGGGAAGGAGGTGGCTACACCTTC. The chain carries TRBV5-6 and TRBJ1-2, with 7 bases fitting TRBD1. This CDR3 has 13 residues. J gave up 7 bases and V 4 bases, and 7 bases lay outside the gene matches. The germline V gene has CDR1 SGHDT and CDR2 YYEEEE.

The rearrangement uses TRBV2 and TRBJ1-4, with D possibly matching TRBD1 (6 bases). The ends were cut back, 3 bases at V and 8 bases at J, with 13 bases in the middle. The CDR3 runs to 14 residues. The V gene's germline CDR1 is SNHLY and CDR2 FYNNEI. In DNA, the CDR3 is TGTGCCAGCAGTGAGGGGGCGATTGGAGAAAAACTGTTTTTT. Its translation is CASSEGAIGEKLFF.

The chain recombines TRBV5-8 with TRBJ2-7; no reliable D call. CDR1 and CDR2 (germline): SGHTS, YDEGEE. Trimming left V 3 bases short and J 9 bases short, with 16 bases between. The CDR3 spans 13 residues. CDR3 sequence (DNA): TGTGCCAGCAGCTCGGATCATTTGAGATCGCAGTACTTC. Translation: CASSSDHLRSQYF.

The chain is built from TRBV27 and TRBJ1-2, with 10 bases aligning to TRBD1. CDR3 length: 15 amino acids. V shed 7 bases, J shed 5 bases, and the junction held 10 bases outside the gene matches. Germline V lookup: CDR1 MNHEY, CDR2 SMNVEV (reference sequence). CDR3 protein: CASTEQGDRGYGYTF. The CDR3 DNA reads TGTGCCAGCACTGAACAAGGGGACAGGGGTTATGGCTACACCTTC.

The CDR3 DNA sequence: TGTGCCAGTAGTAACCGCGGCGGGGCTAGCGGCTACTACGAGCAGTACTTC. The encoded protein is CASSNRGGASGYYEQYF. The V gene is TRBV19, the J gene TRBJ2-7, with TRBD2 matching over 7 bases. V gave up 4 bases and J gave up 3 bases; unmatched junction bases: 15. The CDR3 covers 17 residues. Per the germline V gene, CDR1 is LNHDA and CDR2 is SQIVND (reference sequence).

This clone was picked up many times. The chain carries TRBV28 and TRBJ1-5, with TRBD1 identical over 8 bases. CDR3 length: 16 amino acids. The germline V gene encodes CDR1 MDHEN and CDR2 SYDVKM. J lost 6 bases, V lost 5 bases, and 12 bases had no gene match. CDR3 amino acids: CASSPNDRGASQPQHF. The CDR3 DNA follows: TGTGCCAGCAGTCCCAATGACAGGGGAGCGAGTCAGCCCCAGCATTTT.

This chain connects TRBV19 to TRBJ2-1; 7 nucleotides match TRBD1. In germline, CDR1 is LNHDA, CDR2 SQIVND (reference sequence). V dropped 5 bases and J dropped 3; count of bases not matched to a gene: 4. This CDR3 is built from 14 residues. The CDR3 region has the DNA TGTGCCAGTAGTCCGTGGACAGGCTACAATGAGCAGTTCTTC. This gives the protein CASSPWTGYNEQFF.

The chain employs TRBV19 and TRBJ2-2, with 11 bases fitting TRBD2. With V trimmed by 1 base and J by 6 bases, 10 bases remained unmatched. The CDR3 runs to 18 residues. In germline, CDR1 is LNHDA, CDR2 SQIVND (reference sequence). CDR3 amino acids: CASSIVFRLAGGPGELFF. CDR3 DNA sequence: TGTGCCAGTAGTATAGTGTTTCGGCTAGCGGGAGGCCCCGGGGAGCTGTTTTTT. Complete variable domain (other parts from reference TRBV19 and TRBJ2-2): DGGITQSPKYLFRKEGQNVTLSCEQNLNHDAMYWYRQDPGQGLRLIYYSQIVNDFQKGDIAEGYSVSREKKESFPLTVTSAQKNPTAFYLCASSIVFRLAGGPGELFFGEGSRLTVL.

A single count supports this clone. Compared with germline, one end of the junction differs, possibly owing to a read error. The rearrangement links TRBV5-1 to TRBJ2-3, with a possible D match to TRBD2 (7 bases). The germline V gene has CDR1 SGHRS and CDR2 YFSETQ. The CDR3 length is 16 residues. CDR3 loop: CASSLLGGEYTDMQYF. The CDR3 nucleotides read TGCGCCAGCAGCTTGCTAGGGGGGGAGTACACAGATATGCAGTATTTT.

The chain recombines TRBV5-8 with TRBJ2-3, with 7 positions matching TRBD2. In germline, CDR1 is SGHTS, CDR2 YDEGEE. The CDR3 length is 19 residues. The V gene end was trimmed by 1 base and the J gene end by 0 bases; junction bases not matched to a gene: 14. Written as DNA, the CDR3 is TGTGCCAGCAGCTTGTGGGGGGGATCCCCTGCTAACAGCACAGATACGCAGTATTTT. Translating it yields CASSLWGGSPANSTDTQYF.